This TCR beta chain was sequenced in a study of cytomegalovirus exposure and HLA in healthy donors. The study, taken as a whole, reports: Versus the approximately 700-donor mean, an Asian-associated ancestry cluster reportedly showed fewer N-insertions in a later analysis. Three of the chains that were CMV-associated were confirmed in vitro to be specific for CMV antigens.

It was with 60 Vbeta and 13 Jbeta primers that the PCR ran. In the authors' methods: A later analysis counted around 80 million unique TCR beta chains, 9.5 million to 13 million shared. Measured with immunoSEQ multiplex PCR; TCRdb has only the in-frame clones, and not every one. That table supplies the V and J calls and clone size; D and trimming were determined from the DNA. The table records 130,000 to 150,000 clones, around four fifths of them present only once. Points on this clone: Antigen unknown.

The sequence derives from a woman aged 60-75 years in good health and CMV-seropositive. The sequenced material came from PBMCs.

The CDR3 bases are TGTGCCAGCAGCGACACAGGGCCCGGGGAGCTGTTTTTT. This codes for CASSDTGPGELFF. The gene calls are TRBV5-4 and TRBJ2-2; a weak D match, TRBD1 (6 bases). The V end was cut by 4 bases, the J end by 6 bases, with 10 bases between. The CDR3 consists of 13 residues. CDR1 SGHNT and CDR2 YYREEE come from the germline V gene (reference sequence).